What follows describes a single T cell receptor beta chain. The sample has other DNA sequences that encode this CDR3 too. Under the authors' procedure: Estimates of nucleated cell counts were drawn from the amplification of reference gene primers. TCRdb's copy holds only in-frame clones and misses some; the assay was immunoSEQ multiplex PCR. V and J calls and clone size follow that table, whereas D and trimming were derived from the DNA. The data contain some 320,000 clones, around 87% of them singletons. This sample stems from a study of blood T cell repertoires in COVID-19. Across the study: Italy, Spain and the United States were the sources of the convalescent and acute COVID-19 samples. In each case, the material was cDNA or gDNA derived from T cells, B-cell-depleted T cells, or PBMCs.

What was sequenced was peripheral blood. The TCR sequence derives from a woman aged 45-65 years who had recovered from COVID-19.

CDR3 nucleotide sequence: TGTGCCAGCAGCAACAGGGGGCTTAATCAGCCCCAGCATTTT. Protein sequence: CASSNRGLNQPQHF. The J gene is TRBJ1-5, the V gene TRBV27, with 9 bases that match TRBD1. CDR3 length: 14 residues. Trimming at V came to 6 bases and at J to 4 bases, leaving 4 bases not matched to a gene. The germline V gene encodes CDR1 MNHEY and CDR2 SMNVEV (reference sequence).